This entry lists 32 T cell receptor beta chains sequenced from one sample in a study of identical twins. TCRdb re-called the 5' RACE reads through MiXCR, storing one row per CDR3 protein. The profile shows 1.5 million to 2 million distinct CDR3 sequences, under 35% of them singletons. Sequencing was carried out using cord blood. These receptors were collected from a newborn girl in good health.

This clonotype was picked up a small number of times. The CDR3 coding sequence is TGCGCCAGCACCCGTACTAGCGGGATAGATGAGCAGTTCTTC. This sequence encodes CASTRTSGIDEQFF. V usage is TRBV5-1 and J usage is TRBJ2-1, with 10 bases lining up with TRBD2. CDR3 length: 14 amino acids. J was trimmed by 8 bases and V by 6 bases; bases with no gene match: 8. Germline V gives CDR1 SGHRS, CDR2 YFSETQ.

This chain links TRBV6-2 or TRBV6-3 with TRBJ1-6, with D possibly TRBD1 on 5 matching bases. V dropped 6 bases and J dropped 7 bases, with 13 bases sitting between them. Looked up from germline, CDR1 is MNHEY and CDR2 is SVGEGT. The length of the CDR3 is 14 residues. In DNA, the CDR3 is TGTGCCAGCAGCAACCGGGGGGGAAATTCACCCCTCCACTTT. It encodes CASSNRGGNSPLHF.

This clonotype was detected only a few times. The rearrangement uses TRBV10-3 and TRBJ1-2; TRBD1 might be the D (5 bases). The CDR3 loop spans 14 amino acids. V lost 2 bases to trimming and J lost 5 bases, with 12 bases between them. Germline loops: CDR1 ENHRY, CDR2 SYGVKD. This chain's CDR3 is CAISEIQRGYGYTF. In DNA form, the CDR3 reads TGTGCCATCAGTGAGATCCAGCGGGGGTATGGCTACACCTTC.

There are a few counts of this clonotype. The chain recombines TRBV7-2 with TRBJ1-2; 7 positions match TRBD1. This CDR3 contains 13 residues. The germline V gene encodes CDR1 SGHTA and CDR2 FQGNSA. V lost 4 bases, J lost 8 bases, and 7 bases stayed unmatched. CDR3 sequence: CASSYRDSGGYTF. The CDR3 region has the DNA TGTGCCAGCAGCTACCGGGACAGCGGGGGCTACACCTTC.

This clonotype came up many times. The chain is built from TRBV6-5 and TRBJ2-3; 10 bases line up with TRBD2. This CDR3 region has 18 residues. V lost 4 bases and J lost 3; bases outside the gene matches: 13. From germline, CDR1 is MNHEY and CDR2 SVGAGI. CDR3 coding DNA: TGTGCCAGCAGTTTTCGAGCGGGAGGGCCCTTAGGGACAGATACGCAGTATTTT. Translation: CASSFRAGGPLGTDTQYF.

The rearrangement links TRBV6-8 to TRBJ1-1, with D possibly being TRBD1 (6 bases). The ends were cut back, 5 bases at V and 4 bases at J, with 17 bases in the middle. The CDR3 length is 15 residues. Looked up from germline, CDR1 is MNHGY and CDR2 is SAAAGT. In nucleotides, the CDR3 is TGTGCCAGCAGTCCCTCCGGGGGGCGCGGCACTGAAGCTTTCTTT. Encoded protein: CASSPSGGRGTEAFF.

This clonotype was picked up many times. This chain joins TRBV3-1 and TRBJ1-2; D call uncertain. CDR3 length: 11 amino acids. V was pared by 3 bases and J by 4 bases, with 3 bases between. Germline V gives CDR1 LGHDT, CDR2 YNNKEL (reference sequence). CDR3 amino acids: CASSHGYGYTF. DNA of the CDR3: TGTGCCAGCAGCCACGGCTATGGCTACACCTTC.

This clonotype has only a few counts. The chain links TRBV12-3 or TRBV12-4 to TRBJ2-7; either TRBD1 or TRBD2 may supply D (5 bases each). Trimming cost V 4 bases and J 2 bases, with 9 bases left between them. This CDR3 has 13 residues. CDR3 sequence reads: CASSWGMPYEQYF. CDR3 sequence (DNA): TGTGCCAGCAGTTGGGGGATGCCCTACGAGCAGTACTTC.

This clonotype appeared many times. The rearrangement joins TRBV5-1 to TRBJ2-7; 7 nucleotides align to TRBD1. The CDR3 totals 14 residues. The V and J ends lost 3 bases and 3 bases, in that order; junction bases with no gene match: 6. Looked up from germline, CDR1 is SGHRS and CDR2 is YFSETQ. CDR3 in amino acids: CASSYKGQIYEQYF. CDR3 nucleotides: TGCGCCAGCAGCTACAAGGGACAGATCTACGAGCAGTACTTC.

The chain uses TRBV4-2 and TRBJ2-6, with 11 bases matching TRBD2. The junction had 10 bases not matched to a gene; V was cut back by 3 bases and J by 0 bases. The CDR3 loop spans 20 amino acids. Germline V gene data show CDR1 as LGHNA and CDR2 as YNFKEQ. The CDR3 sequence: CASSHGLAGLTYSGANVLTF. As DNA, the CDR3 is TGTGCCAGCAGCCATGGACTAGCGGGCCTGACGTACTCTGGGGCCAACGTCCTGACTTTC.

The V and J genes are TRBV7-9 and TRBJ2-4; D not resolved. V shed 7 bases and J shed 4 bases, with 8 bases lying between them. CDR1 SEHNR and CDR2 FQNEAQ come from the germline V gene (reference sequence). CDR3 length equals 12 residues. CDR3 region: CASTRIKNIQYF. The CDR3 region has the DNA TGTGCCAGCACTAGGATTAAAAACATTCAGTACTTC.

The chain combines TRBV12-3 or TRBV12-4 with TRBJ2-5; possible D gene TRBD2, 6 bases. With 3 bases removed from V and 7 bases from J, the gap between germline ends came to 15 bases. The CDR3 spans 14 residues. The CDR3 DNA reads as TGTGCCAGCAGTTTGCGGCCCAAAGCGGGGACCCAGTACTTC. Translating gives CASSLRPKAGTQYF.

This clonotype was recorded a few times. The CDR3 region is CASSSPSVRNTDTQYF. CDR3 bases: TGTGCCAGCAGCTCCCCTAGCGTGCGGAACACAGATACGCAGTATTTT. The V call is TRBV5-5, the J call TRBJ2-3; possible D gene TRBD2, 6 bases. The V gene lost 3 bases and the J gene lost 2 bases, with 16 bases spanning the gap. CDR1 and CDR2 (germline): SGHKS, YYEKEE (reference sequence). The CDR3 spans 16 residues.

The rearrangement uses TRBV19 and TRBJ2-1, with 14 bases matching TRBD2. Matching the DNA end better, TRBJ2-7 makes the J call doubtful. The length of the CDR3 is 17 residues. Germline assignment: CDR1 LNHDA and CDR2 SQIVND (reference sequence). The CDR3 nucleotides are TGTGCCAGTAGTACCGGGGGACTAGCGGGAGCCTACAATGAGCAGTACTTC. Its protein product is CASSTGGLAGAYNEQYF.

This clonotype turned up a few times. The chain uses TRBV11-3 and TRBJ1-1; D call uncertain. Trimming removed 3 bases at V and 1 base at J, with 6 bases between. This CDR3 comprises 13 residues. Germline CDR1 and CDR2: SGHNT and YENEEA. The CDR3 DNA is TGTGCCAGCAGCTTTGAGAGGAACACTGAAGCTTTCTTT. Its protein product is CASSFERNTEAFF.

V gene TRBV20-1 combines with J gene TRBJ2-5, with 10 bases identical to TRBD2. Trimming at V came to 5 bases and at J to 0 bases, leaving 6 bases not matched to a gene. CDR1 and CDR2 (germline): DFQATT, SNEGSKA (reference sequence). This CDR3 spans 15 amino acids. The CDR3 region is CSADPGLAYQETQYF. CDR3 nucleotides: TGCAGTGCTGATCCGGGACTAGCGTACCAAGAGACCCAGTACTTC.

The chain carries TRBV5-6 and TRBJ1-5; TRBD1 agrees at 8 bases. After removal of 2 bases from V and 4 bases from J, the junction contained 11 bases not matched to a gene. CDR3 length: 17 residues. Germline CDR1 reads SGHDT; CDR2 reads YYEEEE. The CDR3 sequence: CASSFRATGVGNQPQHF. Written as DNA, the CDR3 is TGTGCCAGCAGCTTTCGGGCGACAGGGGTTGGTAATCAGCCCCAGCATTTT.

The sample holds many counts of this clonotype. The chain employs TRBV24-1 and TRBJ2-3; 7 nucleotides align to TRBD1. Germline CDR1 and CDR2: KGHDR and SFDVKD. The CDR3 runs 18 residues. The V gene end was trimmed by 4 bases and the J gene end by 4 bases; junction bases not matched to a gene: 16. The CDR3 protein is CATSEPTGRGQEADTQYF. The CDR3 coding sequence is TGTGCCACCAGTGAGCCGACAGGGAGAGGGCAGGAAGCAGATACGCAGTATTTT.

Only a few counts were recorded for this clonotype. The rearrangement joins TRBV2 to TRBJ2-5; possible D gene TRBD2, 6 bases. Judging by the DNA end, TRBJ2-7 fits better; the J call may be wrong. The CDR3 totals 15 residues. Looked up from germline, CDR1 is SNHLY and CDR2 is FYNNEI. The CDR3 protein is CASSPEGGLQSEQYF. The CDR3 DNA is TGTGCCAGCAGTCCAGAGGGAGGCCTTCAGAGCGAGCAGTACTTC.

This clonotype was counted a few times. The chain is built from TRBV7-2 and TRBJ2-7; 9 nucleotides agree with TRBD2. The CDR3 runs 13 residues. With V trimmed by 8 bases and J by 2 bases, 4 bases remained unmatched. Germline V gives CDR1 SGHTA, CDR2 FQGNSA. CDR3: CASPVAGAYEQYF. The CDR3 DNA sequence: TGTGCCAGCCCGGTAGCGGGAGCCTACGAGCAGTACTTC.

This clonotype was found a few times. The rearrangement links TRBV20-1 to TRBJ2-1; no clear D gene. V lost 2 bases, J lost 5 bases, and 4 bases lay in between. Germline V gene sequence: CDR1 DFQATT, CDR2 SNEGSKA (reference sequence). The CDR3 consists of 11 residues. CDR3 protein: CSARLHNEQFF. CDR3 coding DNA: TGCAGTGCTAGACTCCACAATGAGCAGTTCTTC.

The table lists this clonotype with a few counts. J is TRBJ1-2 and V is TRBV20-1, with TRBD1 matching over 7 bases. Per germline, CDR1 DFQATT and CDR2 SNEGSKA (reference sequence). The trim removed 0 bases at V and 4 bases at J, leaving 2 bases unmatched. The CDR3 is 13 residues long. CDR3 residues: CSAREGGRYGYTF. CDR3 sequence (DNA): TGCAGTGCTAGAGAAGGGGGCCGCTATGGCTACACCTTC.

The rearrangement joins TRBV11-2 to TRBJ2-2; D is perhaps TRBD1 (5 bases). CDR1 is SGHAT and CDR2 is FQNNGV in the germline V gene. The CDR3 loop spans 16 amino acids. Trimming took 5 bases from V and 2 from J, leaving 15 bases between them. For the CDR3, the DNA is TGTGCCAGCAGCGGCCTGGCAGGGCCCAACACCGGGGAGCTGTTTTTT. Translated: CASSGLAGPNTGELFF.

The chain couples TRBV4-1 to TRBJ1-5; D is undetermined. Germline loops: CDR1 MGHRA, CDR2 YSYEKL. The V gene lost 0 bases and the J gene lost 2 bases, with 8 bases spanning the gap. CDR3 length equals 15 residues. CDR3 coding DNA: TGCGCCAGCAGCCAAGATTTGGCACGCAATCAGCCCCAGCATTTT. It translates to CASSQDLARNQPQHF.

In its sample, this clonotype was seen once. The chain couples TRBV20-1 to TRBJ2-4; D is perhaps TRBD2 (5 bases). The tail of the sequence fits TRBJ2-7 better, so the J call may be wrong. Germline-derived CDR1 and CDR2 are DFQATT and SNEGSKA (reference sequence). There are 14 residues in the CDR3. The CDR3 region has the DNA TGCAGTGCTAGTGGACTGAGGGAAGTCTACGAGCAGTACTTC. This sequence encodes CSASGLREVYEQYF.

With respect to this clonotype: Relative to the germline gene, one junction end is altered; a read error may explain this. This chain connects TRBV20-1 to TRBJ2-3; 12 positions agree with TRBD2. Germline V gene sequence: CDR1 DFQATT, CDR2 SNEGSKA (reference sequence). This CDR3 spans 16 amino acids. CDR3 residues: CSAELAGGPRTGTQYF. The CDR3 DNA sequence: TGCAGTGCTGAGCTAGCGGGAGGGCCGCGCACAGGTACGCAGTATTTT.

This clonotype was counted only a few times. The rearrangement uses TRBV20-1 and TRBJ1-2; 7 nucleotides agree with TRBD1. Per the germline V gene, CDR1 is DFQATT and CDR2 is SNEGSKA (reference sequence). The CDR3 loop spans 14 amino acids. With 1 base clipped from V and 0 bases from J, the junction kept 2 bases outside the gene matches. As DNA, the CDR3 is TGCAGTGCTAGAGGGGGACAGCCTAACTATGGCTACACCTTC. Its protein product is CSARGGQPNYGYTF.

In its sample, this clonotype was seen a few times. This rearrangement joins TRBV21-1 to TRBJ2-4; the table's D call of TRBD2 was not tested on the DNA. The end of the DNA is better explained by TRBJ2-7, so the J call may be wrong. TRBV21-1 is recorded as a pseudogene. This CDR3 has 17 amino acids. CDR3 nucleotide sequence: TGTGCCAGCAGCAAACGGGGGACTAGCGGGAGGAGACACGAGCAGTACTTC. As protein: CASSKRGTSGRRHEQYF.

This clonotype was recorded a few times. V and J are TRBV4-2 and TRBJ2-7; 9 positions match TRBD1. The V gene's germline CDR1 is LGHNA and CDR2 YNFKEQ. The CDR3 has 14 residues. The trim removed 1 base at V and 5 bases at J, leaving 3 bases unmatched. The CDR3 bases are TGTGCCAGCAGCCAAGTGGGACAGGGAAACGAGCAGTACTTC. Amino acids: CASSQVGQGNEQYF.

This sequence joins TRBV20-1 and TRBJ2-7; 12 bases map to TRBD2. CDR3 length: 15 residues. Per the germline V gene, CDR1 is DFQATT and CDR2 is SNEGSKA (reference sequence). V lost 2 bases, J lost 0 bases, and 2 bases stayed unmatched. The CDR3 loop reads CSARLAGGRSYEQYF. CDR3 in DNA: TGCAGTGCTAGACTAGCGGGAGGGCGCTCCTACGAGCAGTACTTC.

The chain recombines TRBV5-1 with TRBJ2-5, with 11 positions matching TRBD1. V lost 0 bases to trimming and J lost 7 bases; unmatched junction nucleotides: 2. CDR1 SGHRS and CDR2 YFSETQ come from the germline V gene. The length of the CDR3 is 14 residues. The CDR3 nucleotides are TGCGCCAGCAGCTTGGCGGGGACAGGGGGGACCCAGTACTTC. The encoded protein is CASSLAGTGGTQYF.

J is TRBJ1-6 and V is TRBV7-8, with 9 nucleotides matching TRBD1. The CDR3 length is 17 residues. The germline CDR1 and CDR2 sequences are SGHVS and FQNEAQ. J lost 6 bases, V lost 4 bases, and 10 bases had no gene match. The CDR3 loop is CASSSRRTGAVNSPLHF. In DNA, the CDR3 is TGTGCCAGCAGCTCACGACGGACAGGGGCGGTTAATTCACCCCTCCACTTT.